Below, 13 T cell receptor beta chains from the same sample are listed, as sequenced in a study of beta chain features in type 1 diabetes. Points from the study as a whole: In all four CD4+ subsets, TCRB CDR3 length was significantly, moderately reduced in type 1 diabetes.

For these TCRs, the target antigens are not known. The study reverse transcribed the entire isolated RNA, so it sequenced expressed TCRB transcripts. Produced via immunoSEQ multiplex PCR; TCRdb's table is partial and in-frame only. The data contain 200,000 to 250,000 clones, about 15% of them singletons. Sequenced material: naive CD4+ T cells from blood. These receptors came from a young man with type 1 diabetes.

There are a few counts of this clone. The J gene is TRBJ1-1, the V gene TRBV5-4; 7 bases are a match to TRBD1. The CDR3 sequence is 12 residues long. V trimming: 3 bases; J trimming: 5 bases; junction bases outside the gene matches: 1. Per germline, CDR1 SGHNT and CDR2 YYREEE (reference sequence). DNA of the CDR3: TGTGCCAGCAGCTCGGGACAGACTGAAGCTTTCTTT. Amino acids: CASSSGQTEAFF.

This clone has a handful of counts. The V gene is TRBV30, the J gene TRBJ2-6; D unclear. V was shortened by 0 bases and J by 2 bases, with 8 bases between the two germline ends. Germline assignment: CDR1 GTSNPN and CDR2 SVGIG (reference sequence). The CDR3 contains 15 residues. Here the CDR3 DNA reads TGTGCCTGGAGTGTCAGGTCCCCTGGGGCCAACGTCCTGACTTTC. This codes for CAWSVRSPGANVLTF.

This chain uses TRBV10-3 with TRBJ2-7; a possible D gene is TRBD2 (6 bases). V lost 8 bases and J 5 bases, leaving 25 bases between the germline ends. Germline V gives CDR1 ENHRY, CDR2 SYGVKD. The length of the CDR3 is 16 residues. The DNA of the CDR3 is TGTGCCATCTCGGGTCTGGCCGGGAGCGTCTCTGACGAGCAGTACTTC. The encoded protein is CAISGLAGSVSDEQYF.

There are a few counts of this clone. The rearrangement uses TRBV5-4 and TRBJ2-5; possible D gene TRBD1, 5 bases. Trimming stripped 5 bases from V and 2 bases from J, with 10 bases between. The germline gives CDR1 SGHNT, CDR2 YYREEE (reference sequence). The CDR3 length is 13 residues. The DNA of the CDR3 is TGTGCCAGCAGGCAGGGCACTCAAGAGACCCAGTACTTC. It specifies CASRQGTQETQYF.

The gene calls are TRBV30 and TRBJ1-4; possible D gene TRBD1, 6 bases. The CDR3 length is 13 residues. Germline V gives CDR1 GTSNPN, CDR2 SVGIG (reference sequence). The V end lost 4 bases, the J end lost 5 bases, and 11 bases lay between the germline ends. In DNA form, the CDR3 reads TGTGCCTGGAAAGGACAGAAAAATGAAAAACTGTTTTTT. Its translation is CAWKGQKNEKLFF.

This clone was seen a handful of times. This chain links TRBV2 with TRBJ1-1; D is ambiguous. V was clipped by 7 bases and J by 0 bases, with 12 bases between them. Germline assignment: CDR1 SNHLY and CDR2 FYNNEI. There are 14 residues in the CDR3. The CDR3 here is CASMGRELNTEAFF. The CDR3 bases are TGTGCCAGCATGGGCAGAGAATTGAACACTGAAGCTTTCTTT. Full variable domain (remainder filled in from reference TRBV2 and TRBJ1-1): EPEVTQTPSHQVTQMGQEVILRCVPISNHLYFYWYRQILGQKVEFLVSFYNNEISEKSEIFDDQFSVERPDGSNFTLKIRSTKLEDSAMYFCASMGRELNTEAFFGQGTRLTVV.

The chain joins TRBV5-1 to TRBJ2-2; 8 positions agree with TRBD2. V gave up 4 bases and J gave up 4 bases; unmatched junction bases: 15. CDR3 length: 18 amino acids. Germline CDR1 reads SGHRS; CDR2 reads YFSETQ. CDR3 protein: CASSPRRAGELRTGELFF. In nucleotides, the CDR3 is TGCGCCAGCAGCCCTCGTCGAGCGGGAGAATTGCGCACCGGGGAGCTGTTTTTT.

This clone was observed a handful of times. This chain uses TRBV9 with TRBJ2-1, with 9 bases matching TRBD2. The CDR3 runs 19 residues. J was trimmed by 0 bases and V by 2 bases; bases with no gene match: 12. From germline, CDR1 is SGDLS and CDR2 YYNGEE. The DNA of the CDR3 is TGTGCCAGCAGCGTCAGGGGAGCGGGAGGTTCGGTCTCCTACAATGAGCAGTTCTTC. This codes for CASSVRGAGGSVSYNEQFF.

This clone was counted a few times. The V gene is TRBV5-1, the J gene TRBJ2-3; 9 bases are shared with TRBD2. This CDR3 has 14 residues. Trimming cost V 2 bases and J 5 bases; bases outside gene matches: 3. CDR1 and CDR2 (germline): SGHRS, YFSETQ. The CDR3 DNA reads as TGCGCCAGCAGCTTTGATAGCGGGAGAGATACGCAGTATTTT. This translates into CASSFDSGRDTQYF.

The rearrangement uses TRBV12-5 and TRBJ1-1; D unresolved. The CDR3 extends over 16 amino acids. Trimming shortened V by 0 bases and J by 4 bases, and 15 bases separated the two germline ends. The germline V gene encodes CDR1 LGHNT and CDR2 FRNRAP. The chain's CDR3 is CASGLVLESKGTEAFF. The DNA for the CDR3 is TGTGCTAGTGGTTTGGTACTAGAGAGTAAAGGCACTGAAGCTTTCTTT.

This clone was observed a handful of times. This chain links TRBV11-2 with TRBJ2-1, with D possibly TRBD2 on 5 matching bases. V lost 6 bases and J 0 bases, leaving 15 bases between the germline ends. The CDR3 is 16 amino acids. CDR1 SGHAT and CDR2 FQNNGV come from the germline V gene. CDR3 bases: TGTGCCAGCAGTCCAGTCCGGGGTAGCTCCTACAATGAGCAGTTCTTC. It translates to CASSPVRGSSYNEQFF.

The chain is built from TRBV7-9 and TRBJ2-5, with 7 bases lining up with TRBD1. Germline CDR1 reads SEHNR; CDR2 reads FQNEAQ (reference sequence). This CDR3 has 14 residues. The trim removed 6 bases at V and 3 bases at J, leaving 7 bases unmatched. In DNA form, the CDR3 reads TGTGCCAGCAGTATACAGGGGTGGGAAGAGACCCAGTACTTC. Translating gives CASSIQGWEETQYF.

This clone was counted a few times. The V call is TRBV29-1, the J call TRBJ1-1, with TRBD1 matching over 8 bases. The J segment lost 9 bases and the V segment lost 8 bases, leaving 14 bases of the junction unmatched. CDR1 SQVTM and CDR2 ANQGSEA come from the germline V gene. This CDR3 is built from 13 residues. The CDR3 DNA reads TGCAGCTCCAGCCGATTCGGCAGGGGGCAAGCTTTCTTT. Its translation is CSSSRFGRGQAFF.